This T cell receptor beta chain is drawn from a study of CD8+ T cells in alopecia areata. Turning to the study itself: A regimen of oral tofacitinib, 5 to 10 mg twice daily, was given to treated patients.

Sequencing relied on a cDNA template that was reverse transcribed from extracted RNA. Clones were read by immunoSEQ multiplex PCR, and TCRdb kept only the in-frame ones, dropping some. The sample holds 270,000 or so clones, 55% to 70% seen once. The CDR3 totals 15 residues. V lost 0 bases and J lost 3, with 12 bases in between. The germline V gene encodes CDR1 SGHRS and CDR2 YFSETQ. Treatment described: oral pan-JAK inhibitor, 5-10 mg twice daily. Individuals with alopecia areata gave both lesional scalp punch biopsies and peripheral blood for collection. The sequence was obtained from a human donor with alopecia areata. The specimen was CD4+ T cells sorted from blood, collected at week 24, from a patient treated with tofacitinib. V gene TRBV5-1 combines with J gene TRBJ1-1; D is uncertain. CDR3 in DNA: TGCGCCAGCAGCTTGGCCTTGGTTGAGGACACTGAAGCTTTCTTT. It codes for CASSLALVEDTEAFF.